A single TCR beta chain is shown here with its context. These data belong to a study of T cell responses to AZD1222 COVID-19 vaccine. From germline, CDR1 is SEHNR and CDR2 FQNEAQ (reference sequence). V was pared by 1 base and J by 6 bases, with 9 bases between. There are 13 residues in the CDR3. Data came from immunoSEQ multiplex PCR; TCRdb stores just in-frame clones and leaves some out. The sample has roughly 14,000 clones, about 88% seen once. The sequence derives from an adult who received the AZD1222 COVID-19 vaccine. The chain is built from TRBV7-9 and TRBJ1-2, with a tentative D call TRBD1 (6 bases). The material was peripheral blood, obtained 28 days after the second AZD1222 dose. The CDR3 reads CASSLGQDDGYTF. The CDR3, as DNA: TGTGCCAGCAGCTTAGGACAGGACGATGGCTACACCTTC.